The entry below describes one T cell receptor (beta chain). No cognate antigen has been identified for it. No base quality values were provided; no much bigger clone lies one nucleotide off. The data belong to a study of blood T cells in healthy people across ages (dated by TCRdb to 2015 to 2017). About the full investigation: Template switching captured roughly one uniquely barcoded TCR beta cDNA molecule per two T cells in model experiments. Using deep sequencing normalized with unique cDNA molecular identifiers, the study measured how TCR beta repertoire diversity changes with age. The donors were divided into four age groups: young (average roughly 17 years), middle-aged (under 40), aged (approximately 62) and long-lived (more than 75). To avoid experimental bias, donors of different ages were distributed randomly across sequencing lanes. Two additional independent replicas of 1 million unique cDNA reads from the same blood draw were analyzed for two donors (one aged 18 to 30 and one aged 80 or older).

Library preparation employed 5' RACE. Instrument on record: Illumina HiSeq 2500. A second about 6 to 11 cycle PCR used a sample-barcoded 5' primer and a J-beta primer mix. A template-switch 5' adaptor carrying 12 random nucleotides introduced a unique molecular identifier onto each TCR beta cDNA molecule. Each sample yielded at least 2.5 million CDR3-containing paired-end reads. First-strand cDNA synthesis was performed from all RNA using the Mint cDNA synthesis kit, with priming by a TRBC-specific oligonucleotide. Following uracil-DNA glycosylase treatment, a first 18-cycle PCR with universal primers M1SS and BC2_uni_R was performed on all cDNA. As for the original processing: For normalization, 1 million high-quality reads were randomly selected from each sample, with every read carrying a distinct molecular identifier. Reads with shared molecular identifiers were discarded instead of being binned into consensus sequences. MiTCR, set to a Q25 quality threshold and the strictest error-elimination algorithm, was used for CDR3 identification, clonotype clustering and error correction. A nonparametric unseen species model with Euler transformation was used to estimate a lower bound on total TCR beta diversity. TCRdb's own reprocessing of the public reads used fastp at Q25 and MiXCR and kept productive beta chains. Here each entry gathers all rows of one CDR3 protein and keeps the most common genes and DNA. Clone size and V and J calls follow TCRdb, not the original study. Across this sample there are hundreds of thousands of distinct CDR3 sequences, with 43% seen only once. The leading ten clones occupy less than 25% of the sample.

The CDR3 runs 14 amino acids, cysteine and phenylalanine included. The DNA shown is the 42-base CDR3, in frame from base 1. From a lookup of the germline V gene (reference sequence), CDR1 and CDR2 are LGHDT and YNNKEL. Trimming at the junction amounts to 4 bases on V and 6 bases on J, and the germline ends lie 16 bases apart. Overall study results and their limits: The long-lived group showed more naive CD4+ T cells, fewer expanded clones and increased TCR diversity than the aged group, suggesting age selection. Conclusive comparison of naive and antigen-experienced compartments was prevented by the profiling of bulk unsorted PBMCs. As age increased, observed TCR beta diversity per million T cells dropped in a roughly linear way, and a significant reduction was already evident by age 40. Estimates of total diversity from one million sequenced T cells were regarded as lower bounds and underestimates. The CMV infection status of donors was not known, potentially confounding age-related changes in expanded clonotypes. A strong correlation was found between observed TCR beta diversity and the percentage of naive T cells measured by flow cytometry.

Systemically healthy Caucasian individuals from Russia, 35 to 40 in total and aged about 6 to 90 years, were included as donors. Each donor gave about 9.8 milliliters of peripheral blood, drawn into EDTA-treated Vacutainer tubes. Ficoll-Paque density-gradient centrifugation was used to isolate PBMCs, with at least 7 million per sample. Total RNA, at least 5 micrograms per sample, was extracted from PBMCs with Trizol reagent. For every donor, flow cytometry on a PBMC aliquot measured the percentage of naive CD45RAhigh/CD27high T cells. The sequence joins TRBV3-1 to TRBJ2-7; the D gene is perhaps TRBD1 or TRBD2, each of them matching over 5 bases. The sequencing input was blood. The receptor was isolated from an older woman in good health. For the CDR3, the sequence is CASSPGAISFEQYF. The nucleotide sequence reads as follows: TGTGCCAGCAGCCCCGGGGCTATTTCATTCGAGCAGTACTTC.